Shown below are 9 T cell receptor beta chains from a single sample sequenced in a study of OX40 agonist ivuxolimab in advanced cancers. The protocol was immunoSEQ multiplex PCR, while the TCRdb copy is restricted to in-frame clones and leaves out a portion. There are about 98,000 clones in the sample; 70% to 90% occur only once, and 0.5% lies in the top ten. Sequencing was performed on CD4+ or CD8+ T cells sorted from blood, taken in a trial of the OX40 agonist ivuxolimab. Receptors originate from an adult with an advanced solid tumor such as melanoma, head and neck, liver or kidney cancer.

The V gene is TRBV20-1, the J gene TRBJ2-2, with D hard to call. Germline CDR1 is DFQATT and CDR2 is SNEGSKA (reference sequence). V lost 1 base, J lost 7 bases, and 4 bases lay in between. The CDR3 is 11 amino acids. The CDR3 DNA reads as TGCAGTGCTAGAGGTGGCGGGGAGCTGTTTTTT. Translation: CSARGGGELFF.

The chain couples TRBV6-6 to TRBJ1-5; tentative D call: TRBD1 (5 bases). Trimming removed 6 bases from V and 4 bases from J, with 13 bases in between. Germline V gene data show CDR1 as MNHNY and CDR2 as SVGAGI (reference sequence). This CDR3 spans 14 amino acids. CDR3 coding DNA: TGTGCCAGCAGCGGACAAGGGGATAATCAGCCCCAGCATTTT. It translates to CASSGQGDNQPQHF.

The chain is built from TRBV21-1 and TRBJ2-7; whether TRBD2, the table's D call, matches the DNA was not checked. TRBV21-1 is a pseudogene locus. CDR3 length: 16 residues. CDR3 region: CASSNLERGGDHEQYF. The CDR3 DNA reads TGTGCCAGCAGCAACCTCGAGCGGGGGGGCGACCACGAGCAGTACTTC.

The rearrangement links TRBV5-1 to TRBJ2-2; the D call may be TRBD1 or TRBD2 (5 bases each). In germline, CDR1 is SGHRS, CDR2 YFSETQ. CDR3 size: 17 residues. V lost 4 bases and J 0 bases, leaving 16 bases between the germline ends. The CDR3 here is CASSLKPGTANTGELFF. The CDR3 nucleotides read TGCGCCAGCAGCCTGAAACCCGGGACGGCGAACACCGGGGAGCTGTTTTTT. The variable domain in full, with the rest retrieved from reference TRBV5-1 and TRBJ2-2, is KAGVTQTPRYLIKTRGQQVTLSCSPISGHRSVSWYQQTPGQGLQFLFEYFSETQRNKGNFPGRFSGRQFSNSRSEMNVSTLELGDSALYLCASSLKPGTANTGELFFGEGSRLTVL.

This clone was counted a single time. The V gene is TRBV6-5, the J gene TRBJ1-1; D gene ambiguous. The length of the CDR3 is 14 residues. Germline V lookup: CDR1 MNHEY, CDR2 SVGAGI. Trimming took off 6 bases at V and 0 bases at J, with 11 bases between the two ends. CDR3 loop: CASSPSGLNTEAFF. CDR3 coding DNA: TGTGCCAGCAGCCCATCGGGGTTGAACACTGAAGCTTTCTTT.

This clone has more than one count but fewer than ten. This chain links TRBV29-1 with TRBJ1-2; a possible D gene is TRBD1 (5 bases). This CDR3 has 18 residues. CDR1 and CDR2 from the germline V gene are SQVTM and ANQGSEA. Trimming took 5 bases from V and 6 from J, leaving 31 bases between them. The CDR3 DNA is TGCAGCGTTAACACCCAGATAGCTAGACCTAGAGGGGTGGATGGCTACACCTTC. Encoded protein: CSVNTQIARPRGVDGYTF. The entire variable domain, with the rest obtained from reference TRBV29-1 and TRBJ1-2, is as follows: SAVISQKPSRDICQRGTSLTIQCQVDSQVTMMFWYRQQPGQSLTLIATANQGSEATYESGFVIDKFPISRPNLTFSTLTVSNMSPEDSSIYLCSVNTQIARPRGVDGYTFGSGTRLTVV.

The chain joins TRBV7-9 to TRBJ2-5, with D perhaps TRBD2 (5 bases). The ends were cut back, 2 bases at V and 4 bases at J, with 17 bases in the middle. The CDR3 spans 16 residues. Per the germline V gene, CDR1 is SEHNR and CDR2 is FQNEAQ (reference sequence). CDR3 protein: CASSLYGEIVGETQYF. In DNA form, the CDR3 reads TGTGCCAGCAGCTTATACGGGGAGATAGTGGGAGAGACCCAGTACTTC.

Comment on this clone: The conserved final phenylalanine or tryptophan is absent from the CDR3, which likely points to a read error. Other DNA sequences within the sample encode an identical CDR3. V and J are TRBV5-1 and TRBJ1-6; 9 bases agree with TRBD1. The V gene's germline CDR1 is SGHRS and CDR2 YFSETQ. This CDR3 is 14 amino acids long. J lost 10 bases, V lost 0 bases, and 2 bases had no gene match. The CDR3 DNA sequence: TGCGCCAGCAGCTTGGGACAGGGGGGATCACCCCTCCACCTT. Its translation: CASSLGQGGSPLHL.

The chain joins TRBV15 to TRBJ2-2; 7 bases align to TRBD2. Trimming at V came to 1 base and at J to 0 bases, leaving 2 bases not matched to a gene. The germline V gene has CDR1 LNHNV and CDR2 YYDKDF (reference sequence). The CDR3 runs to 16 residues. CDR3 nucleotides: TGTGCCACCAGCAGAGCGGGGGGTTCGAACACCGGGGAGCTGTTTTTT. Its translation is CATSRAGGSNTGELFF.